The entry that follows covers one TCR beta chain sequence. The V and J ends lost 1 base and 0 bases respectively, with 10 bases between them. The CDR3 loop spans 16 amino acids. Germline V gene sequence: CDR1 LGHNT, CDR2 FRNRAP. Sequencing used immunoSEQ multiplex PCR; TCRdb keeps in-frame clones, though not all of them. Counted here are approximately 52,000 clones, 85% to 95% occurring once; the ten biggest clones make up roughly 0.25%. These data originate in a study of T cell changes during pregnancy in multiple sclerosis. The chain carries TRBV12-5 and TRBJ2-1, with D possibly matching TRBD1 (6 bases). Specimen: CD4+ T cells from peripheral blood mononuclear cells, collected in the third trimester of pregnancy. The source is a female donor with multiple sclerosis, enrolled in a pregnancy study. CDR3 protein: CASGLAKGGSYNEQFF. In DNA, the CDR3 is TGTGCTAGTGGTTTGGCCAAAGGGGGCTCCTACAATGAGCAGTTCTTC.